This passage covers 18 T cell receptor beta chains from one sample sequenced in a study of blood T cell repertoires in COVID-19. Measured with immunoSEQ multiplex PCR; TCRdb has only the in-frame clones, and not every one. The sample holds 70,000 to 90,000 clones, around 85% seen once. Material for sequencing was peripheral blood. The receptors originated from a man between 45 and 60 years old with COVID-19, enrolled during active disease.

The table lists this clone with a count of one. The chain combines TRBV11-2 with TRBJ1-2, with D hard to call. CDR1 and CDR2 (germline): SGHAT, FQNNGV. Trimming pared 0 bases from V and 4 bases from J, leaving 9 bases between. This CDR3 region has 14 residues. The CDR3: CASSLESGSYGYTF. CDR3 DNA sequence: TGTGCCAGCAGCTTAGAATCGGGATCCTATGGCTACACCTTC.

This chain joins TRBV5-8 and TRBJ2-1, with unresolved D. The V end was cut by 6 bases, the J end by 1 base, with 14 bases between. The CDR3 sequence is 15 residues long. From germline, CDR1 is SGHTS and CDR2 YDEGEE. CDR3 protein: CASIPPLSSYNEQFF. In nucleotides, the CDR3 is TGTGCCAGCATCCCCCCCCTAAGTTCCTACAATGAGCAGTTCTTC.

The chain employs TRBV4-2 and TRBJ1-1; D gene ambiguous. The germline V gene has CDR1 LGHNA and CDR2 YNFKEQ. The CDR3 consists of 14 residues. V was pared by 1 base and J by 1 base, with 7 bases between. CDR3 loop: CASSQVSGNTEAFF. Written as DNA, the CDR3 is TGTGCCAGCAGCCAAGTCTCCGGGAACACTGAAGCTTTCTTT.

The rearrangement uses TRBV27 and TRBJ2-3; 9 nucleotides agree with TRBD2. The V and J ends lost 3 bases and 1 base, in that order; junction bases with no gene match: 2. The CDR3 contains 15 residues. Germline loops: CDR1 MNHEY, CDR2 SMNVEV (reference sequence). The DNA of the CDR3 is TGTGCCAGCAGTTTTAGCGGGAGTGGCACAGATACGCAGTATTTT. Its protein is CASSFSGSGTDTQYF.

J is TRBJ2-7 and V is TRBV3-1 (or the pseudogene TRBV3-2); TRBD2 matches 7 bases. Germline V gene sequence: CDR1 LGHDT, CDR2 YNNKEL (reference sequence). Unmatched junction bases numbered 9, after V lost 5 bases and J lost 5 bases. The length of the CDR3 is 14 residues. CDR3 region: CASSSTSSGDEQYF. Written as DNA, the CDR3 is TGTGCCAGCAGCTCGACGTCTAGCGGTGACGAGCAGTACTTC.

The chain is built from TRBV30 and TRBJ2-3; D is undetermined. Per the germline V gene, CDR1 is GTSNPN and CDR2 is SVGIG (reference sequence). The CDR3 covers 12 residues. The V end lost 0 bases, the J end lost 8 bases, and 9 bases lay between the germline ends. CDR3 in amino acids: CAWSVRLGTQYF. The CDR3 bases are TGTGCCTGGAGTGTTAGACTCGGTACGCAGTATTTT.

The chain combines TRBV7-9 with TRBJ2-5; 9 bases fit TRBD2. Germline CDR1 SEHNR, CDR2 FQNEAQ (reference sequence). The CDR3 extends over 16 amino acids. V gave up 5 bases and J gave up 0 bases; unmatched junction bases: 7. The CDR3 DNA is TGTGCCAGCAGCACCCAACGGACTAGCGACCAAGAGACCCAGTACTTC. Protein product: CASSTQRTSDQETQYF.

The chain recombines TRBV3-1 (or the pseudogene TRBV3-2) with TRBJ2-2; tentatively, D is TRBD2 (5 bases). This CDR3 has 16 residues. Germline V gives CDR1 LGHDT, CDR2 YNNKEL (reference sequence). The V end was cut by 0 bases, the J end by 8 bases, with 16 bases between. The CDR3 sequence: CASSQDRRLPGGELFF. CDR3 in DNA: TGTGCCAGCAGCCAAGATCGGCGACTACCGGGGGGGGAGCTGTTTTTT.

This clone is a singleton in its sample. The V gene is TRBV4-2, the J gene TRBJ2-1, with 8 bases aligning to TRBD1. The CDR3 spans 15 residues. The germline CDR1 and CDR2 sequences are LGHNA and YNFKEQ. Losses at the gene ends were 4 bases for V and 6 bases for J; bases not matched to a gene: 8. The CDR3, as DNA: TGTGCCAGCAGCCGATCGACAGGGGCTGGCAATGAGCAGTTCTTC. Amino acids: CASSRSTGAGNEQFF.

The chain employs TRBV5-5 and TRBJ2-3; 8 bases line up with TRBD1. CDR1 SGHKS and CDR2 YYEKEE come from the germline V gene (reference sequence). This CDR3 spans 20 amino acids. With V trimmed by 4 bases and J by 2 bases, 21 bases remained unmatched. This chain's CDR3 is CASSPSGTGNFVPATDTQYF. Written as DNA, the CDR3 is TGTGCCAGCAGCCCTTCCGGGACAGGCAATTTCGTCCCCGCCACAGATACGCAGTATTTT.

This rearrangement joins TRBV19 to TRBJ1-6, with 7 bases identical to TRBD1. CDR3 length equals 14 residues. J gave up 12 bases and V 5 bases, and 10 bases lay outside the gene matches. Germline V gene lookup returns CDR1 LNHDA and CDR2 SQIVND (reference sequence). The CDR3 DNA follows: TGTGCCAGTAGTTCCGGGACAGCCTATGGACCCCTCCACTTT. Its protein is CASSSGTAYGPLHF.

This clone was observed once. This chain connects TRBV24-1 to TRBJ1-5, with D hard to call. CDR3 size: 12 residues. Looked up from germline, CDR1 is KGHDR and CDR2 is SFDVKD. V lost 3 bases and J lost 4, with 3 bases in between. CDR3 region: CATSDRNQPQHF. The CDR3 nucleotides read TGTGCCACCAGTGATCGGAATCAGCCCCAGCATTTT.

J is TRBJ1-4 and V is TRBV7-9; D is perhaps TRBD1 (6 bases). The CDR3 is 16 amino acids. V lost 5 bases and J lost 7, with 20 bases in between. Germline V lookup: CDR1 SEHNR, CDR2 FQNEAQ (reference sequence). The CDR3 region is CASSPALGGGVEKLFF. DNA of the CDR3: TGTGCCAGCAGCCCTGCTCTGGGAGGGGGAGTTGAAAAACTGTTTTTT.

The rearrangement links TRBV4-2 to TRBJ2-7, with D maybe TRBD1 (5 bases). CDR1 is LGHNA and CDR2 is YNFKEQ in the germline V gene. The CDR3 has 14 residues. Trimming removed 0 bases at V and 1 base at J, with 7 bases between. CDR3 sequence: CASSQEDSSYEQYF. CDR3 nucleotide sequence: TGTGCCAGCAGCCAAGAAGACAGTTCCTACGAGCAGTACTTC.

V and J are TRBV7-2 and TRBJ2-7, with 7 positions matching TRBD2. CDR1 and CDR2 from the germline V gene are SGHTA and FQGNSA. Germline trimming cut 5 bases from V and 3 bases from J; bases unmatched to any gene: 16. This CDR3 comprises 17 residues. The CDR3 coding sequence is TGTGCCAGCAGCGCCAGAACGTGGGGGGGAAACTACTACGAGCAGTACTTC. Amino acids: CASSARTWGGNYYEQYF.

This chain connects TRBV19 to TRBJ2-3; tentative D call: TRBD1 (5 bases). CDR3 length: 15 amino acids. Trimming removed 0 bases from V and 0 bases from J, with 7 bases in between. From germline, CDR1 is LNHDA and CDR2 SQIVND (reference sequence). Here the CDR3 reads CASSIEQGSTDTQYF. In DNA form, the CDR3 reads TGTGCCAGTAGTATAGAGCAGGGAAGCACAGATACGCAGTATTTT.

CDR3 sequence reads: CASSPDSNYGYTF. The CDR3 DNA is TGTGCCAGCTCACCAGACAGCAACTATGGCTACACCTTC. The chain recombines TRBV18 with TRBJ1-2, with D possibly being TRBD1 (5 bases). The V gene's germline CDR1 is KGHSH and CDR2 LQKENI. This CDR3 contains 13 residues. Trimming cost V 2 bases and J 2 bases, with 6 bases left between them.

The rearrangement uses TRBV7-9 and TRBJ1-2; perhaps TRBD1 as D (6 bases). Per the germline V gene, CDR1 is SEHNR and CDR2 is FQNEAQ (reference sequence). This CDR3 has 16 residues. The germline V and J ends were trimmed by 10 bases and 6 bases, with 27 bases remaining between them. The CDR3 region is CATSLLTGPSGDGYTF. The CDR3 DNA is TGTGCCACCTCATTGTTAACAGGGCCTTCCGGGGATGGCTACACCTTC.